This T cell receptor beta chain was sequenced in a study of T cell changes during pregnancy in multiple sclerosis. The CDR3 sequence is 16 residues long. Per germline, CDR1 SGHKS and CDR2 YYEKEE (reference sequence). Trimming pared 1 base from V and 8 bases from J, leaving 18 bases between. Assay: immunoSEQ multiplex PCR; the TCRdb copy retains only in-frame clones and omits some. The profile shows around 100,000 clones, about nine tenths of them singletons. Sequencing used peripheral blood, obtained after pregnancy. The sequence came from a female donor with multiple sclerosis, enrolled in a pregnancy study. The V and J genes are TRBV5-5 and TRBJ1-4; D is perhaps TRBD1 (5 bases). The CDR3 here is CASSLYSLAGREKLFF. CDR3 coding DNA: TGTGCCAGCAGCTTGTATTCTCTGGCAGGGAGGGAAAAACTGTTTTTT.